The sequence of this T cell receptor beta chain was determined in a study of blood T cell repertoires in COVID-19. Study context: The United States, Italy and Spain supplied acute and convalescent COVID-19 samples. PBMCs, B-cell-depleted T cells, or T cells were the source of the cDNA or gDNA that made up the material.

How the authors handled the data: Amplification from reference gene primers served as the basis for estimated nucleated cell counts. Libraries were prepared by immunoSEQ multiplex PCR; TCRdb keeps only in-frame clonotypes and omits some of them. V and J calls and clone size come straight from that table; D and trimming were deduced from the DNA. This sample has 40,000 to 60,000 clones; more than 70% occur once, and the top ten carry over 4.5%. The V and J ends lost 2 bases and 4 bases respectively, with 15 bases between them. This CDR3 is 16 amino acids long. Per germline, CDR1 SNHLY and CDR2 FYNNEI.

The TCR was taken from a woman aged 55-70 years with acute or convalescent COVID-19. Specimen: peripheral blood. The chain joins TRBV2 to TRBJ2-1; D is ambiguous. The CDR3 DNA reads as TGTGCCAGCAGTGAAAATCTTCGCCAGGTTTACAATGAGCAGTTCTTC. Translating gives CASSENLRQVYNEQFF.